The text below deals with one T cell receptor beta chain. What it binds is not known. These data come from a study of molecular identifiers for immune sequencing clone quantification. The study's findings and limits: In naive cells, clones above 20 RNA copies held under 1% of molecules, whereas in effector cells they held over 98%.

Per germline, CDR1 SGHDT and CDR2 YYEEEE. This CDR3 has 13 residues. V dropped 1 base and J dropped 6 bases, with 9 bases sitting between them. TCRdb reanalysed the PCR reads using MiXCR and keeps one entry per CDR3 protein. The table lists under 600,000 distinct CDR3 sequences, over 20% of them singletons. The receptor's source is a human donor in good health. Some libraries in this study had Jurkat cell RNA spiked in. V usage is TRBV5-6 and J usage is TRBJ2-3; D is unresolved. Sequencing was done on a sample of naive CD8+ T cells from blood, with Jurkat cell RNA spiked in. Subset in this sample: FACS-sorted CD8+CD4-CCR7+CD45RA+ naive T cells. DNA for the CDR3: TGTGCCAGCAGCTTGCTAAGAAGGGATACGCAGTATTTT. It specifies CASSLLRRDTQYF.